The clone carrying this T cell receptor (beta chain) has a count of ten or more. Time point denoted: persistent/refractory GD, antithyroid drugs over 5 years with positive TRAb. Generation of the TCR library employed RNA extracted from PBMCs. These data are taken from a study of regulatory T cells in long-lasting Graves disease. Arm-PCR with iRepertoire HTBI primers amplified the CDR3 regions for these TCR beta libraries. TCRdb re-analysed the multiplex PCR reads in MiXCR, keeping a single row per CDR3 protein. The table lists fewer than 400,000 distinct CDR3 sequences, roughly a fifth of them singletons. The source was peripheral blood mononuclear cells (PBMCs), collected when the disease was refractory, from a patient treated with antithyroid drugs. This sequence was found in a female donor with Graves disease.

For the CDR3, the DNA is TGTGCCAGCAGCATTGGACAGGGAGGAAATCAGCCCCAGCATTTT. Translated, it gives CASSIGQGGNQPQHF. V gene TRBV2 combines with J gene TRBJ1-5; 8 bases line up with TRBD1. V lost 6 bases, J lost 4 bases, and 8 bases stayed unmatched. This CDR3 is 15 amino acids long. Germline loops: CDR1 SNHLY, CDR2 FYNNEI.